This TCR beta chain was observed in a study of cytomegalovirus exposure and HLA in healthy donors. Study results and caveats: A later analysis reported that several of the most significant clusters appeared to be linked to common viral pathogens, among them Epstein-Barr virus. Both high specificity and high sensitivity reportedly marked the classifier's diagnosis of cytomegalovirus status. For most TCR beta V segments, an earlier analysis put the productive rate at about 90% or about 30% of the time.

Remarks on this clone: Its cognate antigen is unknown.

Primers included in the PCR were 60 Vbeta and 13 Jbeta primers. The assay was immunoSEQ multiplex PCR, and TCRdb's table has in-frame clones only and misses some. The profile shows around 170,000 clones, 75% to 90% of them singletons. V lost 6 bases to trimming and J lost 0 bases, with 8 bases between them. The CDR3 extends over 14 amino acids. Germline V gives CDR1 MNHNY, CDR2 SVGAGI (reference sequence). Sequenced material: PBMCs. The clonotype was recovered from a woman in her 50s in good health and CMV-seropositive. The chain joins TRBV6-6 to TRBJ2-2, with D uncertain. The CDR3 reads CASRRDSNTGELFF. The CDR3 DNA sequence: TGTGCCAGCAGACGCGACTCGAACACCGGGGAGCTGTTTTTT.